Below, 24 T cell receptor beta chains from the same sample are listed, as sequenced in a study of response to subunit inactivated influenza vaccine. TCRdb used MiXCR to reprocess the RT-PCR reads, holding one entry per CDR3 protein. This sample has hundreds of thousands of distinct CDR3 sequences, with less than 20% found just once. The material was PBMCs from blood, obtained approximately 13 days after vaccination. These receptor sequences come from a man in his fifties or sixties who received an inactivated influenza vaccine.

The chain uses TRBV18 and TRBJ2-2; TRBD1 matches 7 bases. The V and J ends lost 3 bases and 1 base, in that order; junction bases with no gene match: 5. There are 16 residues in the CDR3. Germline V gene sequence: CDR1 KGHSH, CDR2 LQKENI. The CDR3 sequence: CASSPGQELNTGELFF. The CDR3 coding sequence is TGTGCCAGCTCACCCGGACAGGAGTTGAACACCGGGGAGCTGTTTTTT.

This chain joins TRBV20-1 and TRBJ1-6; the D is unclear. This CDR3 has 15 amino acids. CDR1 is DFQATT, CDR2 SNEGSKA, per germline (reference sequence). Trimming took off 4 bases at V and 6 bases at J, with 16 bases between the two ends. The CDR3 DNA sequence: TGCAGTGCTAACCCTCAAGGAGGGATTAATTCACCCCTCCACTTT. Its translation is CSANPQGGINSPLHF.

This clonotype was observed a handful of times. In DNA form, the CDR3 reads TGTGCCAGCAGCGTAGAGATCGGCAAGAACACTGAAGCTTTCTTT. Translation: CASSVEIGKNTEAFF. V is TRBV9 and J is TRBJ1-1; D is unresolved. V lost 0 bases and J lost 1, with 10 bases in between. This CDR3 is built from 15 residues. Germline V gene sequence: CDR1 SGDLS, CDR2 YYNGEE. The full variable domain, with the rest looked up from reference TRBV9 and TRBJ1-1, is DSGVTQTPKHLITATGQRVTLRCSPRSGDLSVYWYQQSLDQGLQFLIQYYNGEERAKGNILERFSAQQFPDLHSELNLSSLELGDSALYFCASSVEIGKNTEAFFGQGTRLTVV.

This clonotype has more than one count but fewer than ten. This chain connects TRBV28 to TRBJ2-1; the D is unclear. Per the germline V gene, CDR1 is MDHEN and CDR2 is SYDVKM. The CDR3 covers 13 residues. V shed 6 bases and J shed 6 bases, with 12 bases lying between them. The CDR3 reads CASSPQTPNEQFF. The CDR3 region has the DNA TGTGCCAGCAGCCCTCAAACCCCCAATGAGCAGTTCTTC.

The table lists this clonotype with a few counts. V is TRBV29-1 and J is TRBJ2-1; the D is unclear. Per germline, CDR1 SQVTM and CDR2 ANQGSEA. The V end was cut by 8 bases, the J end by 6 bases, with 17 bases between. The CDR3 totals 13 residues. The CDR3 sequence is CSSRFPTFNEQFF. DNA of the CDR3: TGCAGCTCCCGATTCCCGACTTTCAATGAGCAGTTCTTC.

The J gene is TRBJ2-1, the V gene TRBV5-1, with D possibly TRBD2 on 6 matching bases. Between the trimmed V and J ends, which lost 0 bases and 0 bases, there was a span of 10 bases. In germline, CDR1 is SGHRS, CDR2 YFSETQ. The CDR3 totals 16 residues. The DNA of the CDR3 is TGCGCCAGCAGCTTGGGGGGGGTAGGCTCCTACAATGAGCAGTTCTTC. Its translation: CASSLGGVGSYNEQFF. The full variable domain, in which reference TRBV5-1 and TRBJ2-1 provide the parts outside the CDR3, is KAGVTQTPRYLIKTRGQQVTLSCSPISGHRSVSWYQQTPGQGLQFLFEYFSETQRNKGNFPGRFSGRQFSNSRSEMNVSTLELGDSALYLCASSLGGVGSYNEQFFGPGTRLTVL.

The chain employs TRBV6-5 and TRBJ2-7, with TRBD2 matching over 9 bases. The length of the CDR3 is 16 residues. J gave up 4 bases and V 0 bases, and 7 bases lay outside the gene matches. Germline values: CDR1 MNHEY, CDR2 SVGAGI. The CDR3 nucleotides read TGTGCCAGCAGTTACTCTAGGGTAGCGGGAGAGTACGAGCAGTACTTC. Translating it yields CASSYSRVAGEYEQYF.

CDR3 in DNA: TGCGCCAGCAGCTGGAAACAGGGGGCGATTGGAAAAGAGACCCAGTACTTC. This encodes CASSWKQGAIGKETQYF. This chain links TRBV5-1 with TRBJ2-5; the match to TRBD1 covers 9 bases. Germline V lookup: CDR1 SGHRS, CDR2 YFSETQ. The CDR3 is made up of 17 amino acids. Germline trimming cut 3 bases from V and 3 bases from J; bases unmatched to any gene: 12.

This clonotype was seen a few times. This CDR3 reads CSARGSIAGRTGELFF. CDR3 coding DNA: TGCAGTGCTAGAGGGAGCATAGCGGGGAGGACCGGGGAGCTGTTTTTT. The chain joins TRBV20-1 to TRBJ2-2, with 8 positions matching TRBD2. Losses at the gene ends were 1 base for V and 5 bases for J; bases not matched to a gene: 9. Per germline, CDR1 DFQATT and CDR2 SNEGSKA (reference sequence). The CDR3 is made up of 16 amino acids.

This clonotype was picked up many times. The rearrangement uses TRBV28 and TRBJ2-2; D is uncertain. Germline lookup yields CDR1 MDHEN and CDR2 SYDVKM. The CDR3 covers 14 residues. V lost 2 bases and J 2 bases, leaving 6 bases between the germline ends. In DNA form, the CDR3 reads TGTGCCAGCAGTTTAAGCTTCAACACCGGGGAGCTGTTTTTT. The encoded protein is CASSLSFNTGELFF. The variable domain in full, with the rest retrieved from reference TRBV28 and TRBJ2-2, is DVKVTQSSRYLVKRTGEKVFLECVQDMDHENMFWYRQDPGLGLRLIYFSYDVKMKEKGDIPEGYSVSREKKERFSLILESASTNQTSMYLCASSLSFNTGELFFGEGSRLTVL.

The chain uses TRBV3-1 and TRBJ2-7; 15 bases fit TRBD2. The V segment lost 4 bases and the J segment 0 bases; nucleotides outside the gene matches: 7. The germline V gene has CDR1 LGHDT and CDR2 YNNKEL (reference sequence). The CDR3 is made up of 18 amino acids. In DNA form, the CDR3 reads TGTGCCAGCAGCCGTGGACTAGCGGGGGGGATCACCTCCTACGAGCAGTACTTC. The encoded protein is CASSRGLAGGITSYEQYF.

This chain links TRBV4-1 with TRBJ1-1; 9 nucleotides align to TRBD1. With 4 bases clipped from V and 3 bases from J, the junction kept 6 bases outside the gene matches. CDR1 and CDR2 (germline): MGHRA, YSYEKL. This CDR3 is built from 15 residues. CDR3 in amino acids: CASSRTGAGYTEAFF. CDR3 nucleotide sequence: TGCGCCAGCAGCCGGACAGGGGCCGGGTACACTGAAGCTTTCTTT.

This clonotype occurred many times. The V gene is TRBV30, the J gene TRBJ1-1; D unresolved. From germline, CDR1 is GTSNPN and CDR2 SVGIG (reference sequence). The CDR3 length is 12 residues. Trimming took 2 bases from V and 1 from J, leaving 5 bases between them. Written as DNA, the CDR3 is TGTGCCTGGAGTACCCCGAACACTGAAGCTTTCTTT. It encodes CAWSTPNTEAFF.

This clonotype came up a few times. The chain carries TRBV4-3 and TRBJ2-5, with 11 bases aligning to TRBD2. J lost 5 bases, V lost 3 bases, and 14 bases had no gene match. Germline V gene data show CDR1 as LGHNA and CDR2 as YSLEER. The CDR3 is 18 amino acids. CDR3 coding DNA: TGCGCCAGCAGCCAGGGGAGACTTAGCGGGGGGGCCAAGGAGACCCAGTACTTC. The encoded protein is CASSQGRLSGGAKETQYF.

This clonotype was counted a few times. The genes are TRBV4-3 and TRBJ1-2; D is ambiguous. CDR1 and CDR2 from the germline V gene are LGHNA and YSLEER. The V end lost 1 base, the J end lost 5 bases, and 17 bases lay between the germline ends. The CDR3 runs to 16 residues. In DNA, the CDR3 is TGCGCCAGCAGCCAAGGTATCGGGAGCCGGCTATATGGCTACACCTTC. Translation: CASSQGIGSRLYGYTF.

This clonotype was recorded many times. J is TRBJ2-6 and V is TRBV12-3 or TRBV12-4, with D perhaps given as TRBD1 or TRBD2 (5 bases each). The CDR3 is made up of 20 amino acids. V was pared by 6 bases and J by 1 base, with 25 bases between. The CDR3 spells CASSPPRGAFLGSGANVLTF. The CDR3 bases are TGTGCCAGCAGCCCGCCACGGGGCGCTTTCCTAGGGTCTGGGGCCAACGTCCTGACTTTC.

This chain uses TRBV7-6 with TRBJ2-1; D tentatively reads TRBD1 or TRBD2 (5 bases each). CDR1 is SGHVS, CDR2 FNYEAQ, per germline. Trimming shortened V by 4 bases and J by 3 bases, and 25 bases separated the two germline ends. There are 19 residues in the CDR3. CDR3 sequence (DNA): TGTGCCAGCAGCTCTCGGAAAGAGGGGCGGAACCTGCTCTACAATGAGCAGTTCTTC. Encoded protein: CASSSRKEGRNLLYNEQFF.

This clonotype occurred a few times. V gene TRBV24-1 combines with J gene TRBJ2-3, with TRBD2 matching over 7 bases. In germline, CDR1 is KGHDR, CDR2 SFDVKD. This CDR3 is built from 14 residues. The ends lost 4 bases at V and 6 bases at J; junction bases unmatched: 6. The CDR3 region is CATSDRSGDDTQYF. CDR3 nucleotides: TGTGCCACCAGTGACAGGAGCGGGGATGATACGCAGTATTTT.

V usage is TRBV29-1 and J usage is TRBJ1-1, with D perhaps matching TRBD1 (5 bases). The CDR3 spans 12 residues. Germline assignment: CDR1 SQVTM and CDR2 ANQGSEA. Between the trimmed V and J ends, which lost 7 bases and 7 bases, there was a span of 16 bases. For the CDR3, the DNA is TGCAGCGCGAAAGCGGGACCTGATGAAGCTTTCTTT. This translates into CSAKAGPDEAFF. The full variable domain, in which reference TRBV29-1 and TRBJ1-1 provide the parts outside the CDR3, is SAVISQKPSRDICQRGTSLTIQCQVDSQVTMMFWYRQQPGQSLTLIATANQGSEATYESGFVIDKFPISRPNLTFSTLTVSNMSPEDSSIYLCSAKAGPDEAFFGQGTRLTVV.

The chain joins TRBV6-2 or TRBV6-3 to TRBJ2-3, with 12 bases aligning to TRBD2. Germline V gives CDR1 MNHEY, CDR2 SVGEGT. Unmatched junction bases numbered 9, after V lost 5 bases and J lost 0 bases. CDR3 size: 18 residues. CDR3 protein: CASSRLAGVPASTDTQYF. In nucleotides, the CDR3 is TGTGCCAGCAGTCGACTAGCGGGAGTCCCCGCTAGCACAGATACGCAGTATTTT.

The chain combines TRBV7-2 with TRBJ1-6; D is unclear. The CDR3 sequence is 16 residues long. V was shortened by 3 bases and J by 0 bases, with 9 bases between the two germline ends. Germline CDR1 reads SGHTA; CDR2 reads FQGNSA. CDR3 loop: CASSFRTGSYNSPLHF. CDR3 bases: TGTGCCAGCAGCTTTCGAACGGGCTCCTATAATTCACCCCTCCACTTT.

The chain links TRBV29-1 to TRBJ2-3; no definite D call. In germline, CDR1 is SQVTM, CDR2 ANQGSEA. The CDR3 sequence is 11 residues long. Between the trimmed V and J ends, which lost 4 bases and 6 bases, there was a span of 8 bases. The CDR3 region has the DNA TGCAGCGTTGTTGTCCGGGATACGCAGTATTTT. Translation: CSVVVRDTQYF.

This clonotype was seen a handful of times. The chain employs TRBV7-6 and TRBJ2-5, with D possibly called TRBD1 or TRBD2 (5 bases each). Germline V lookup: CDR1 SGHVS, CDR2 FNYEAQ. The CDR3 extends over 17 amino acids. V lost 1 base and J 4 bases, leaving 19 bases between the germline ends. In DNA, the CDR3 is TGTGCCAGCAGCTTAGTTGAATTGGGCAGGGAGCGAGAGACCCAGTACTTC. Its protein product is CASSLVELGRERETQYF.

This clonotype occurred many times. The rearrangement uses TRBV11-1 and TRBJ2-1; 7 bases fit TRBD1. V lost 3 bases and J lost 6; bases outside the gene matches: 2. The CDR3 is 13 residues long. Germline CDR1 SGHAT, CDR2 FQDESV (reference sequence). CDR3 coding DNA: TGTGCCAGCAGCTTGGACAGGCTCAATGAGCAGTTCTTC. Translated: CASSLDRLNEQFF.